The 13 T cell receptor beta chains below were found in one sample sequenced in a study of T cell responses to AZD1222 COVID-19 vaccine. Sequenced by immunoSEQ multiplex PCR; TCRdb stores in-frame clones only, minus some. The profile shows about 150,000 clones, about 92% of them singletons. This material consisted of peripheral blood, taken on day 0 of AZD1222 vaccination. The receptors originated from an adult in good health.

The V call is TRBV19, the J call TRBJ2-1; 9 nucleotides match TRBD2. The CDR3 totals 15 residues. V trimming: 4 bases; J trimming: 1 base; junction bases outside the gene matches: 2. Germline assignment: CDR1 LNHDA and CDR2 SQIVND (reference sequence). CDR3 loop: CASSRLAESYNEQFF. The CDR3, as DNA: TGTGCCAGTAGTAGACTAGCGGAGTCCTACAATGAGCAGTTCTTC.

The rearrangement joins TRBV12-5 to TRBJ1-1; 11 bases fit TRBD1. Unmatched junction bases numbered 7, after V lost 5 bases and J lost 11 bases. Germline CDR1 is LGHNT and CDR2 is FRNRAP. This CDR3 has 13 residues. CDR3 residues: CASGIGQGAKAFF. CDR3 nucleotides: TGTGCTAGTGGTATAGGACAGGGGGCGAAGGCTTTCTTT.

The J gene is TRBJ2-1, the V gene TRBV6-5; tentative D call: TRBD2 (7 bases). With 7 bases removed from V and 8 bases from J, the gap between germline ends came to 18 bases. The length of the CDR3 is 14 residues. Germline CDR1 MNHEY, CDR2 SVGAGI. CDR3 amino acids: CASKMGGARDEQFF. The CDR3 nucleotides are TGTGCCAGCAAAATGGGGGGGGCCAGGGATGAGCAGTTCTTC.

The rearrangement joins TRBV6-5 to TRBJ2-1; D gene unclear. V was cut by 5 bases and J by 5 bases, with 10 bases left in between. CDR3 length: 13 residues. Germline values: CDR1 MNHEY, CDR2 SVGAGI. The CDR3 loop reads CASSLTADNEQFF. CDR3 coding DNA: TGTGCCAGCAGTCTTACAGCAGACAATGAGCAGTTCTTC.

J is TRBJ2-7 and V is TRBV6-5; TRBD1 agrees at 10 bases. With 6 bases clipped from V and 5 bases from J, the junction kept 7 bases outside the gene matches. The length of the CDR3 is 14 residues. From germline, CDR1 is MNHEY and CDR2 SVGAGI. The CDR3 DNA reads TGTGCCAGCAGGCCTGGACAGGGGGACAACGAGCAGTACTTC. Amino acid sequence: CASRPGQGDNEQYF.

The rearrangement links TRBV11-1 to TRBJ2-3, with TRBD1 as a possible D gene (6 bases). Germline V gives CDR1 SGHAT, CDR2 FQDESV (reference sequence). This CDR3 region has 16 residues. Trimming removed 4 bases at V and 2 bases at J, with 16 bases between. The CDR3 DNA reads TGTGCCAGCAGCTCCAAGCAGGGGATACACACAGATACGCAGTATTTT. Protein sequence: CASSSKQGIHTDTQYF.

This clone was seen a handful of times. V and J are TRBV7-2 and TRBJ1-2; D uncertain. The CDR3 spans 14 residues. Germline loops: CDR1 SGHTA, CDR2 FQGNSA. V lost 5 bases and J 5 bases, leaving 15 bases between the germline ends. CDR3 region: CASSPQGGSYGYTF. Here the CDR3 DNA reads TGTGCCAGCAGCCCCCAAGGAGGGTCTTATGGCTACACCTTC. Full variable domain (missing parts from reference TRBV7-2 and TRBJ1-2): GAGVSQSPSNKVTEKGKDVELRCDPISGHTALYWYRQSLGQGLEFLIYFQGNSAPDKSGLPSDRFSAERTGGSVSTLTIQRTQQEDSAVYLCASSPQGGSYGYTFGSGTRLTVV.

The V call is TRBV6-5, the J call TRBJ1-2, with TRBD1 as a possible D gene (5 bases). There are 13 residues in the CDR3. Trimming removed 5 bases at V and 7 bases at J, with 14 bases between. The germline CDR1 and CDR2 sequences are MNHEY and SVGAGI. This chain's CDR3 is CASSRQFESGYTF. The CDR3 DNA reads as TGTGCCAGCAGTAGACAGTTCGAAAGTGGCTACACCTTC.

The rearrangement joins TRBV28 to TRBJ1-2; a possible D gene is TRBD1 (5 bases). Germline lookup yields CDR1 MDHEN and CDR2 SYDVKM. The CDR3 covers 16 residues. V gave up 6 bases and J gave up 0 bases, with 17 bases separating them. CDR3 in amino acids: CASSSGTGAANYGYTF. CDR3 DNA sequence: TGTGCCAGCAGCTCTGGAACAGGCGCAGCTAACTATGGCTACACCTTC.

The chain uses TRBV20-1 and TRBJ2-3, with 7 bases lining up with TRBD1. The junction had 5 bases not matched to a gene; V was cut back by 3 bases and J by 11 bases. Germline CDR1 DFQATT, CDR2 SNEGSKA (reference sequence). The CDR3 spans 11 residues. The CDR3 DNA is TGCAGTGCTAGTAGACAGGGAATGCAGTATTTT. Translated: CSASRQGMQYF.

The gene calls are TRBV6-5 and TRBJ2-7; 7 bases match TRBD2. The CDR3 is 13 amino acids. Per germline, CDR1 MNHEY and CDR2 SVGAGI. Losses at the gene ends were 6 bases for V and 9 bases for J; bases not matched to a gene: 11. DNA of the CDR3: TGTGCCAGCAGCCCGGGGGGAAACCTACTGCAGTACTTC. It specifies CASSPGGNLLQYF.

This clone is a singleton in its sample. The chain is built from TRBV7-2 and TRBJ1-1; 10 nucleotides line up with TRBD1. The V gene's germline CDR1 is SGHTA and CDR2 FQGNSA. The CDR3 has 17 residues. Trimming removed 1 base from V and 5 bases from J; junction bases left unmatched: 10. The CDR3 region is CASSLGTVRTGGTEAFF. In DNA, the CDR3 is TGTGCCAGCAGCTTAGGGACCGTAAGGACAGGGGGTACTGAAGCTTTCTTT.

The chain uses TRBV12-3 or TRBV12-4 and TRBJ2-1; maybe TRBD2 (6 bases). V gave up 3 bases and J gave up 8 bases, with 11 bases separating them. The CDR3 covers 13 residues. The CDR3: CASSFVLAHEQFF. In DNA, the CDR3 is TGTGCCAGCAGTTTCGTACTAGCACATGAGCAGTTCTTC.